This T cell receptor beta chain appears in the sequencing data of a study of CD8 T cells in ankylosing spondylitis (dated by TCRdb to the late 2010s). Describing the broader study: T cell receptor beta repertoires were profiled in healthy donors and ankylosing spondylitis patients so that disease-linked TCR variants could be found. In total, the full study cohort was made up of some 110 healthy donors and 25 ankylosing spondylitis patients. Peripheral blood was sampled, and synovial fluid was additionally collected from ankylosing spondylitis patients. General study outcomes and caveats: The disease-linked clones were reported as significantly enriched in matched synovial fluid samples from ankylosing spondylitis patients. In peripheral blood, the disease-linked clones were found at relatively low frequencies and had a CD8+ phenotype. Some TCR beta motif variants had previously been reported in synovial fluid and blood of reactive arthritis patients, which suggested common disease-initiation mechanisms. Blood from ankylosing spondylitis patients appeared to be characterized by a TCR beta motif made up of several highly homologous amino acid variants.

Data came from an Illumina HiSeq 2500. Quantitative 5'-RACE with molecular barcodes was used to prepare TCR beta libraries. Under the source paper's analysis protocol: To identify disease-linked TCR variants, a new computational method was used, one built on a probabilistic model of VDJ rearrangement. The public reads were run again by TCRdb, first through fastp at Q25 and then through MiXCR, and only productive beta chains were kept. Rows are combined by CDR3 protein, so each entry shows the most common genes and DNA. In this record, the V and J calls reflect TCRdb's handling and not the investigators' own analysis. This sample holds roughly 280,000 distinct CDR3 sequences; around 18% were observed only once. 7.8% of the sample comes from the top ten. V was cut back by 4 bases and J by 5 bases, leaving a gap of 11 bases between them. Reading from cysteine to phenylalanine, the CDR3 counts 13 amino acids. The read is trimmed to its CDR3 DNA, 39 bases read in frame from base 1. Reading the germline V gene gives CDR1 SGHTA and CDR2 FQGNSA.

Turning to this clonotype: This receptor's antigen is unknown. Base qualities are missing; no much larger clone stands one base away.

The chain is made from TRBV7-2 and TRBJ2-5; no confident D gene assignment can be made. Material for sequencing was blood, either unsorted or a sorted T cell fraction (not recorded which). This sequence was found in a male donor with ankylosing spondylitis or in good health (not recorded which). At the DNA level, the sequence is TGTGCCAGCAGCTCCTGGGTGGGGGAGACCCAGTACTTC. It specifies CASSSWVGETQYF.